This T cell receptor (beta chain) stems from a study of blood T cell repertoires in COVID-19. As for the study in general: COVID-19 samples from acute and convalescent phases originated in the United States, Italy and Spain.

The study counted Cohort 3 donors as recovered given two negative PCRs, clearance, or symptom resolution. V was shortened by 5 bases and J by 2 bases, with 15 bases between the two germline ends. The length of the CDR3 is 16 residues. Germline V gene lookup returns CDR1 SNHLY and CDR2 FYNNEI. The authors' processing: It was from reference gene primer amplification that nucleated cell counts were estimated. Here immunoSEQ multiplex PCR was the method, and the copy in TCRdb shows in-frame clones only, minus some. From that table come the V and J calls and clone size; the DNA was used to work out D and trimming. Seen here are approximately 230,000 clones, approximately 80% observed once, and the top ten hold approximately 16%.

Material for sequencing was PBMCs or T cells enriched from blood (not recorded which). V gene TRBV2 combines with J gene TRBJ1-4; the D gene is possibly TRBD1 (6 bases). The clonotype comes from a man aged 40-55 years who had recovered from COVID-19. DNA for the CDR3: TGTGCCAGCAGTTTACTCCCAACAGGGACTAATGAAAAACTGTTTTTT. This gives the protein CASSLLPTGTNEKLFF.